What follows is one TCR beta chain and its context. This CDR3 spans 17 amino acids. Per germline, CDR1 SGHVS and CDR2 FNYEAQ. V was cut by 5 bases and J by 1 base, with 18 bases left in between. The sample originates from a study of T cell changes during pregnancy in multiple sclerosis. Assay used: immunoSEQ multiplex PCR; TCRdb lists only in-frame clones, some missing. In the table there are 40,000 or so clones, around 90% of which are singletons. The sample in question was CD4+ T cells from peripheral blood mononuclear cells, obtained after pregnancy. This chain uses TRBV7-6 with TRBJ1-5; no firm D call. This clonotype was obtained from a female donor in good health, enrolled as a control in a pregnancy study. The CDR3 protein is CASSPREFGVSNQPQHF. In nucleotides, the CDR3 is TGTGCCAGCAGCCCACGGGAATTCGGGGTCAGCAATCAGCCCCAGCATTTT.